This passage covers 8 T cell receptor beta chains from one sample sequenced in a study of control samples from healthy donors and cancer patients. Sequencing used immunoSEQ multiplex PCR; TCRdb keeps in-frame clones, though not all of them. The sample records 150,000 or so clones, roughly 94% being singletons. Sample: blood. Receptors were obtained from a man aged 40-50 years in good health.

The chain is built from TRBV27 and TRBJ1-2, with 7 bases fitting TRBD1. V trimming: 6 bases; J trimming: 8 bases; junction bases outside the gene matches: 6. The CDR3 has 12 residues. Looked up from germline, CDR1 is MNHEY and CDR2 is SMNVEV (reference sequence). CDR3 amino acids: CASRGQARGYTF. The CDR3 nucleotides read TGTGCCAGCAGAGGACAGGCTCGGGGCTACACCTTC.

The V call is TRBV5-6, the J call TRBJ2-7; D is perhaps TRBD1 or TRBD2 (5 bases each). Germline CDR1 is SGHDT and CDR2 is YYEEEE. V gave up 5 bases and J gave up 2 bases, with 14 bases separating them. The CDR3 length is 14 residues. The CDR3 protein is CASSLTEGTYEQYF. The CDR3 nucleotides are TGTGCCAGCAGTCTGACAGAGGGGACCTACGAGCAGTACTTC. The variable domain in full, with the rest retrieved from reference TRBV5-6 and TRBJ2-7, is DAGVTQSPTHLIKTRGQQVTLRCSPKSGHDTVSWYQQALGQGPQFIFQYYEEEERQRGNFPDRFSGHQFPNYSSELNVNALLLGDSALYLCASSLTEGTYEQYFGPGTRLTVT.

This clone occurred once. The chain carries TRBV5-5 and TRBJ1-1, with 9 bases matching TRBD1. Germline trimming cut 4 bases from V and 6 bases from J; bases unmatched to any gene: 7. The CDR3 contains 14 residues. Germline loops: CDR1 SGHKS, CDR2 YYEKEE (reference sequence). The CDR3 DNA sequence: TGTGCCAGCAGCCTAACAGGGGGCTCGGCTGAAGCTTTCTTT. It yields the protein CASSLTGGSAEAFF. The full variable domain, with the rest looked up from reference TRBV5-5 and TRBJ1-1, is DAGVTQSPTHLIKTRGQQVTLRCSPISGHKSVSWYQQVLGQGPQFIFQYYEKEERGRGNFPDRFSARQFPNYSSELNVNALLLGDSALYLCASSLTGGSAEAFFGQGTRLTVV.

This chain connects TRBV15 to TRBJ1-6; a possible D gene is TRBD1 (6 bases). V was pared by 3 bases and J by 9 bases, with 15 bases between. Per germline, CDR1 LNHNV and CDR2 YYDKDF (reference sequence). The CDR3 runs to 15 residues. DNA for the CDR3: TGTGCCACCAGCAGGGACAGCCCTGGGAGTTCACCCCTCCACTTT. As protein: CATSRDSPGSSPLHF.

The chain is built from TRBV11-2 and TRBJ1-6, with 7 positions matching TRBD1. V dropped 4 bases and J dropped 6; count of bases not matched to a gene: 3. Germline-derived CDR1 and CDR2 are SGHAT and FQNNGV. This CDR3 spans 14 amino acids. DNA for the CDR3: TGTGCCAGCAGCTCGGGACAGCTTAATTCACCCCTCCACTTT. Encoded protein: CASSSGQLNSPLHF.

This clone occurred once. V gene TRBV6-5 combines with J gene TRBJ1-5; 7 nucleotides line up with TRBD1. The V gene end was trimmed by 6 bases and the J gene end by 6 bases; junction bases not matched to a gene: 11. Germline V gives CDR1 MNHEY, CDR2 SVGAGI. The CDR3 runs 15 residues. The CDR3 nucleotides are TGTGCCAGCAGGGTGGGACAGATGCTTACTCAGCCCCAGCATTTT. It translates to CASRVGQMLTQPQHF.

This clone occurred once. The chain joins TRBV29-1 to TRBJ2-3, with 11 bases identical to TRBD2. The germline CDR1 and CDR2 sequences are SQVTM and ANQGSEA. The length of the CDR3 is 14 residues. Unmatched junction bases numbered 3, after V lost 6 bases and J lost 1 base. This CDR3 is CSVALAGGTDTQYF. The DNA for the CDR3 is TGCAGCGTCGCACTAGCGGGGGGCACAGATACGCAGTATTTT.

V usage is TRBV3-1 (or the pseudogene TRBV3-2) and J usage is TRBJ1-6; the match to TRBD1 covers 8 bases. V was pared by 3 bases and J by 7 bases, with 5 bases of the junction left unmatched. The CDR3 extends over 15 amino acids. The V gene's germline CDR1 is LGHDT and CDR2 YNNKEL (reference sequence). The CDR3, as DNA: TGTGCCAGCAGCCACCAGACAGGGGTGAATTCACCCCTCCACTTT. Residues: CASSHQTGVNSPLHF.